These T cell receptor beta chains were read from a single sample in a study of shared T cell receptors in the human thymus. The protocol was immunoSEQ multiplex PCR, while the TCRdb copy is restricted to in-frame clones and leaves out a portion. The sample shows hundreds of thousands of clones, 75% to 85% of them seen only once. The same specimen was also included in a second study, on human thymus T cells.

The source material was thymocytes. These receptors were collected from a boy under three years old with a congenital heart defect. The CDR3 runs from the conserved cysteine through the conserved F or W. D genes are given only for firm matches. For some rows the clone size is stated as once, few or many, or as a class when expanded; others skip it.

J | length | size | V | D | CDR3 | DNA
TRBJ1-2 | 16 | - | TRBV2 | TRBD1 | CASRRQGLSSNYGYTF | TGTGCCAGCAGGAGACAGGGATTGAGCTCTAACTATGGCTACACCTTC
TRBJ2-2 | 15 | once | TRBV7-9 | TRBD2 | CASSLAKRETGELFF | TGTGCCAGCAGCTTAGCGAAGCGGGAGACCGGGGAGCTGTTTTTT
TRBJ1-5 | 14 | - | TRBV27 | - | CASSSRVRDQPQHF | TGTGCCAGCAGTTCCAGGGTACGCGATCAGCCCCAGCATTTT
TRBJ2-7 | 13 | - | TRBV5-1 | - | CASLDRGSGEQYF | TGCGCCAGCCTGGATAGGGGCTCGGGCGAGCAGTACTTC
TRBJ1-1 | 17 | - | TRBV19 | - | CASSPPTGTTTNTEAFF | TGTGCCAGTAGTCCTCCGACGGGAACTACTACGAACACTGAAGCTTTCTTT
TRBJ1-1 | 19 | - | TRBV12-5 | TRBD1 | CASGLDKDRAVDMNTEAFF | TGTGCTAGTGGTTTGGATAAGGACAGGGCGGTTGACATGAACACTGAAGCTTTCTTT
TRBJ2-3 | 17 | - | TRBV4-3 | TRBD2 | CASSQEGGTSGRSKQYF | TGCGCCAGCAGCCAAGAAGGGGGGACTAGCGGGAGGTCTAAGCAGTATTTT
TRBJ2-3 | 15 | few | TRBV27 | - | CASSSSPTRVNTQYF | TGTGCCAGCAGTTCCTCCCCGACTAGGGTAAATACGCAGTATTTT
TRBJ2-5 | 13 | once | TRBV9 | - | CASSAQGSETQYF | TGTGCCAGCAGCGCCCAGGGGTCAGAGACCCAGTACTTC
TRBJ2-7 | 15 | - | TRBV18 | TRBD1 | CASSPRAGGDYEQYF | TGTGCCAGCTCACCACGGGCAGGGGGAGACTACGAGCAGTACTTC
TRBJ2-1 | 21 | - | TRBV7-3 | TRBD2 | CASSRQGLAGGLGSSYNEQFF | TGTGCCAGCAGTCGCCAGGGACTAGCGGGAGGATTGGGGAGCTCCTACAATGAGCAGTTCTTC
TRBJ1-6 | 17 | - | TRBV28 | - | CASSLPDSRPYNSPLHF | TGTGCCAGCAGTTTACCGGACAGCCGTCCTTATAATTCACCCCTCCACTTT
TRBJ2-5 | 17 | once | TRBV7-9 | TRBD1 | CASSLGDRDLVSETQYF | TGTGCCAGCAGCTTAGGGGACAGGGACTTGGTTTCGGAGACCCAGTACTTC
TRBJ2-3 | 15 | once | TRBV5-3 | - | CARSFIRGGLDTQYF | TGTGCCAGAAGCTTTATCAGGGGCGGTTTGGATACGCAGTATTTT
TRBJ2-7 | 11 | - | TRBV25-1 | TRBD2 | CAIGRGYEQYF | TGTGCCATAGGGAGGGGCTACGAGCAGTACTTC
TRBJ2-7 | 16 | - | TRBV7-2 | - | CASSLRPKRTSYEQYF | TGTGCCAGCAGCTTAAGACCCAAGCGGACCTCCTACGAGCAGTACTTC
TRBJ2-4 | 17 | once | TRBV2 | TRBD2 | CASSDGAGGPGRNIQYF | TGTGCCAGCAGTGACGGGGCGGGAGGTCCAGGACGGAACATTCAGTACTTC
TRBJ2-7 | 16 | - | TRBV11-2 | TRBD1 | CASSLDRSPPGGEQYF | TGTGCCAGCAGCTTAGATAGGAGCCCCCCAGGGGGCGAGCAGTACTTC
TRBJ2-1 | 15 | - | TRBV28 | - | CASSFVREVGNEQFF | TGTGCCAGCAGTTTTGTTCGTGAGGTCGGCAATGAGCAGTTCTTC
TRBJ2-1 | 16 | - | TRBV7-9 | - | CASSSRPLSRHNEQFF | TGTGCCAGCAGCTCCCGCCCACTCTCTCGTCACAATGAGCAGTTCTTC
TRBJ2-7 | 16 | - | TRBV4-1 | TRBD2 | CASSQVWTSGPYEQYF | TGCGCCAGCAGCCAAGTTTGGACTAGCGGCCCCTACGAGCAGTACTTC
TRBJ1-5 | 17 | - | TRBV23-1 | - | CASSQYLGDVANQPQHF | TGCGCCAGCAGTCAATATCTAGGCGATGTGGCCAATCAGCCCCAGCATTTT
TRBJ2-7 | 14 | few | TRBV9 | - | CASSVGLGGYEQYF | TGTGCCAGCAGCGTAGGACTCGGGGGCTACGAGCAGTACTTC
TRBJ2-3 | 16 | - | TRBV30 | TRBD1 | CAWSVGGTGTTDTQYF | TGTGCCTGGAGTGTAGGAGGGACAGGCACCACAGATACGCAGTATTTT
TRBJ2-5 | 17 | - | TRBV30 | TRBD2 | CAWSASGLAGGQETQYF | TGTGCCTGGAGCGCATCCGGACTAGCGGGAGGCCAAGAGACCCAGTACTTC
TRBJ2-1 | 14 | - | TRBV27 | - | CASSLLQGGSEQFF | TGTGCCAGCAGTTTACTCCAGGGCGGCAGTGAGCAGTTCTTC
TRBJ2-1 | 18 | - | TRBV4-2 | TRBD1 | CASSQTGGPVAVYNEQFF | TGTGCCAGCAGCCAAACAGGGGGGCCCGTGGCGGTTTACAATGAGCAGTTCTTC
TRBJ2-7 | 14 | - | TRBV6-5 | TRBD1 | CASSPDRGPYEQYF | TGTGCCAGCAGTCCGGACAGGGGCCCCTACGAGCAGTACTTC
TRBJ2-7 | 18 | - | TRBV7-2 | TRBD1 | CASSSTTDRGRFPLEQYF | TGTGCCAGCAGCTCTACCACTGACAGGGGTCGATTCCCTCTCGAGCAGTACTTC
TRBJ2-7 | 14 | once | TRBV7-6 | - | CASSLGDTSYEQYF | TGTGCCAGCAGCTTAGGTGACACCTCCTACGAGCAGTACTTC
TRBJ1-4 | 16 | - | TRBV10-3 | TRBD1 | CAISEDRAKDNEKLFF | TGTGCCATCAGTGAGGACAGGGCCAAGGATAATGAAAAACTGTTTTTT